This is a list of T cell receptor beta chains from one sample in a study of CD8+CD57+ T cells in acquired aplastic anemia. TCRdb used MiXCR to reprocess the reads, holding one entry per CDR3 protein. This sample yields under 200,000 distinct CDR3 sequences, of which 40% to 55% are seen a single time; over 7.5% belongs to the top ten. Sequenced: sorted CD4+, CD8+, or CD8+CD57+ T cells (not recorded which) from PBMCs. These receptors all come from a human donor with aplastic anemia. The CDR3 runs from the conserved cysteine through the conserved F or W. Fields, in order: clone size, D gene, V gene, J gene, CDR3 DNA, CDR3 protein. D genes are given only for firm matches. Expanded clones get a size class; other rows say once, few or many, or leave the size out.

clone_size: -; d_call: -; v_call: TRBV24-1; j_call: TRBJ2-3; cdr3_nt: TGTGCCACCAAAGGGAAGAGTAGCACAGATACGCAGTATTTT; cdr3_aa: CATKGKSSTDTQYF
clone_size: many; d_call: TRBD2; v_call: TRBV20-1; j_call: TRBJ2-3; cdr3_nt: TGCAGTGCCCCTATAGCGGGAGACGTCACAGATACGCAGTATTTT; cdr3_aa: CSAPIAGDVTDTQYF
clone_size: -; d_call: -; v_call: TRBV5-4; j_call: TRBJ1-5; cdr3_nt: TGTGCCAGCAGCTTGGTTTGGGGGGCAGAGGGCAATCAGCCCCAGCATTTT; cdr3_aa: CASSLVWGAEGNQPQHF
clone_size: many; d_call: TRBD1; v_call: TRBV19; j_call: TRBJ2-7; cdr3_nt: TGTGCCAGTAGCGCCCGGGACAGCAGGGGCGAGCAGTACTTC; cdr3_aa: CASSARDSRGEQYF
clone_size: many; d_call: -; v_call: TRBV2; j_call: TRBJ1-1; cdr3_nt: TGTGCCAGCTCGGAGGGGCACGCGAACACTGAAGCTTTCTTT; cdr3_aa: CASSEGHANTEAFF
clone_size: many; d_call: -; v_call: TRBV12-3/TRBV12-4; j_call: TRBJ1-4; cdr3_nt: TGTGCCAGCATCAGGGGTCCAAATGAAAAACTGTTTTTT; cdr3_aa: CASIRGPNEKLFF
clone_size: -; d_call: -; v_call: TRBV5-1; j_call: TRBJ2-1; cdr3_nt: TGCGCCAGCAAAGACACGGACAATGAGCAGTTCTTC; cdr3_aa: CASKDTDNEQFF
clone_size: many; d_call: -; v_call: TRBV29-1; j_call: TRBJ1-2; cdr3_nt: TGCAGCGTTAACTGGGGATCGCGGGGCTACACCTTC; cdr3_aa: CSVNWGSRGYTF
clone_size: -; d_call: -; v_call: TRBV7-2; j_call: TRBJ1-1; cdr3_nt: TGTGCCAGCAGCTTTGGGGGACCACGGAACACTGAAGCTTTCTTT; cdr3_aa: CASSFGGPRNTEAFF
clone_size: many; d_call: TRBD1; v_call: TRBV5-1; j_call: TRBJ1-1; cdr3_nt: TGCGCCAGCAGCTCGACAGGGGAATTCACTGAAGCTTTCTTT; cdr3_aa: CASSSTGEFTEAFF
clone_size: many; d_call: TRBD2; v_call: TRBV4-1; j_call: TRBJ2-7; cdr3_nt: TGCGCCAGCAGCCAGCGGACTAGCGGGGGGTCCTACGAGCAGTACTTC; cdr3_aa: CASSQRTSGGSYEQYF
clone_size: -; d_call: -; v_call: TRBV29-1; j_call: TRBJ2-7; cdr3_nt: TGCAGCGTTGAATTGGGGGGCTACGAGCAGTACTTC; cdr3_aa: CSVELGGYEQYF
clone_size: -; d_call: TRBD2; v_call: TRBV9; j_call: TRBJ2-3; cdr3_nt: TGTGCCAGCAGCGTAGTTTCGACTAGCGGAAGCACAGATACGCAGTATTTT; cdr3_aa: CASSVVSTSGSTDTQYF
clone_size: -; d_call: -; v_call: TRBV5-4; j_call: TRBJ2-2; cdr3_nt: TGTGCCAGCAGCTTGGCCAAGGGGGGCTCGAACACCGGGGAGCTGTTTTTT; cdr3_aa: CASSLAKGGSNTGELFF
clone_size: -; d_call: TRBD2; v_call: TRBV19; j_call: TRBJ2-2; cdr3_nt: TGTGCCAGTGGGACGCGGGGGGCCAGCACCGGGGAGCTGTTTTTT; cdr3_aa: CASGTRGASTGELFF
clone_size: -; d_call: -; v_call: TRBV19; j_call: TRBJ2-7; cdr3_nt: TGTGCCAGTAGTATAGCAGGAGGGCCCTGGGAGCAGTACTTC; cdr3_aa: CASSIAGGPWEQYF
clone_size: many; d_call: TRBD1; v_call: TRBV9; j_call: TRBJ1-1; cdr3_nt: TGTGCCAGCAGCCTTGAGGGACAGGGGGTGACTGAAGCTTTCTTT; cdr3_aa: CASSLEGQGVTEAFF
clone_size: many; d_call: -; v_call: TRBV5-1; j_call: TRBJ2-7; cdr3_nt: TGCGCCAGCAGAATCGGGCCCGCCACCTACGAGCAGTACTTC; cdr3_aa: CASRIGPATYEQYF
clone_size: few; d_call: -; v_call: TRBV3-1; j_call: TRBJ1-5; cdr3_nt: TGTGCCAGCAGCCAACGGGACGGGCCCCAGCATTTT; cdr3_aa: CASSQRDGPQHF
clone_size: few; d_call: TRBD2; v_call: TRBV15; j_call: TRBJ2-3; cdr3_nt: TGTGCCACCAGCAAAGAGCGGGGGGGCGGGGATACGCAGTATTTT; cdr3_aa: CATSKERGGGDTQYF
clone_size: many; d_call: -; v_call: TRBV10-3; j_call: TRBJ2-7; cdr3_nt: TGTGCCAGCCGGCAGGGTGCAGCCTACGAGCAGTACTTC; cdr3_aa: CASRQGAAYEQYF
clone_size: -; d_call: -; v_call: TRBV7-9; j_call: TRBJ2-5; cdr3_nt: TGTGCCAGCAGCTTGGCAGGAGATGGGGGGACCCAGTACTTC; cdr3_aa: CASSLAGDGGTQYF
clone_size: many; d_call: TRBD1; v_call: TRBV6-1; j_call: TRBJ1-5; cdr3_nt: TGTGCCAGCAGAACAGGGGATCAGCCCCAGCATTTT; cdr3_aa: CASRTGDQPQHF
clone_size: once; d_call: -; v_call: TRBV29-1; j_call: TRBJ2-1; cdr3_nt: TGCAGCGTTGAGATCCCCGCTCCGACCTACAATGAGCAGTTCTTC; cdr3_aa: CSVEIPAPTYNEQFF
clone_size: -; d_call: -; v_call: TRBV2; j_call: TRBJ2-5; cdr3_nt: TGTGCCAGCAGCGGACTAACAGGGAGGAGTGAGACCCAGTACTTC; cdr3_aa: CASSGLTGRSETQYF
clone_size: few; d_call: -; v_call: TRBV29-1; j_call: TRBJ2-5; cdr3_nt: TGCAGCGTTGGGGGGAGGGGGTTGGAGACCCAGTACTTC; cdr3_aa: CSVGGRGLETQYF
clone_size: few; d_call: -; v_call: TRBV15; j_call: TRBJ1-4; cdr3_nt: TGTGCCACCAGCAGAGATGAAAAACTGTTTTTT; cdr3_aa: CATSRDEKLFF
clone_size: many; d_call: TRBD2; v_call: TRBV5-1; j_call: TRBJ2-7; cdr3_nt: TGCGCCAGCAGCTTGGGTCTACTAGCGGGAGTAACGTCCTACGAGCAGTACTTC; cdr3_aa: CASSLGLLAGVTSYEQYF
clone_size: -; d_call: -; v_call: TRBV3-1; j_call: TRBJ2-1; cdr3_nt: TGTGCCAGCAGCCATATAAGTTACAATGAGCAGTTCTTC; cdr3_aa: CASSHISYNEQFF
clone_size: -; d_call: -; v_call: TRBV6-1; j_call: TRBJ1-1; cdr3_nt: TGTGCCAGCAGCCGGATCGAAGAGCGGACGGCTTTCTTT; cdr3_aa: CASSRIEERTAFF
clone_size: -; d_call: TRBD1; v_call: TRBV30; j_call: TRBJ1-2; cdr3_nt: TGTGCCTGGACAGGGGGCGATATTGGTGGCTACACCTTC; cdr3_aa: CAWTGGDIGGYTF
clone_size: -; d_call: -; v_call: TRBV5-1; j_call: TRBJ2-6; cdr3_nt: TGCGCCAGCAGCTCTGAGGTCCTCCCTCATCAGACTTTC; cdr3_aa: CASSSEVLPHQTF
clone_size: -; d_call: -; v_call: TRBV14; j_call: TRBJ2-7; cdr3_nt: TGTGCCAGCTCACAGGGCCACGAGCAGTACTTC; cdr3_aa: CASSQGHEQYF
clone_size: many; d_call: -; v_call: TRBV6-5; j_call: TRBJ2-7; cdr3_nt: TGTGCCAGCAGTTACAGAGGAGGCTACGAGCAGTACTTC; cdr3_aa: CASSYRGGYEQYF
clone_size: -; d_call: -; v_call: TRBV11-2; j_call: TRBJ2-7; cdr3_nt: TGTGCCAGCAGCCCGGCTGGTCGGGGTCCCTACGAGCAGTACTTC; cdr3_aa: CASSPAGRGPYEQYF
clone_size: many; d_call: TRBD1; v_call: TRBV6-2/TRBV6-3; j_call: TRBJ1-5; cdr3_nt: TGTGCCAGCAGTCGGACAGGGGTCCAGCCCCAGCATTTT; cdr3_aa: CASSRTGVQPQHF
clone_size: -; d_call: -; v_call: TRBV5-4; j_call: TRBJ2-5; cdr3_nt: TGTGCCAGCAGCTTGGAGACAGAGCAAGAGACCCAGTACTTC; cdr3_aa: CASSLETEQETQYF
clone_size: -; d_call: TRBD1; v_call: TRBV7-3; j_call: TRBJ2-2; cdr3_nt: TGTGCCAGCAGCTTCGGCAGGGGGCCCGGGGAGCTGTTTTTT; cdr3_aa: CASSFGRGPGELFF
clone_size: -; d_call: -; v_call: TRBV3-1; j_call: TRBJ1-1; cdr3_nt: TGTGCCAGCAGCCTAAGTGGGGGGACTGAAGCTTTCTTT; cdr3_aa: CASSLSGGTEAFF
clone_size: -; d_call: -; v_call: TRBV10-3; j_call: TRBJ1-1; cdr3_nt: TGTGCCGCCAAACAGAACAACGAGAACACTGAAGCTTTCTTT; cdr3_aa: CAAKQNNENTEAFF
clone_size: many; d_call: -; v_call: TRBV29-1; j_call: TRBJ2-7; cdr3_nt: TGCAGCGTTGAAAGCCACAACTACGAGCAGTACTTC; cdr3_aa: CSVESHNYEQYF
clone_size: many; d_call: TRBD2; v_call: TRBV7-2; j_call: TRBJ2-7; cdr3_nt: TGTGCCAGCAGCACCAGGACTAGCGGCTCCTACGAGCAGTACTTC; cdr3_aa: CASSTRTSGSYEQYF
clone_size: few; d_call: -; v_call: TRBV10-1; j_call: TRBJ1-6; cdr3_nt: TGTGCCAGCAGCCCGACAGGTGTCAATAATTCACCCCTCCACTTT; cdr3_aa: CASSPTGVNNSPLHF
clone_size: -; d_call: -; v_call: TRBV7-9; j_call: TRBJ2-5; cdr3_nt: TGTGCCAGCAGCGAGACTGGTTCTGAGACCCAGTACTTC; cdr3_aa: CASSETGSETQYF
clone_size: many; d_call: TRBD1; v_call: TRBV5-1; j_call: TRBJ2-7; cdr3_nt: TGCGCCAGCAGCATAACAGGGACAGTAATATACGAGCAGTACTTC; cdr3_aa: CASSITGTVIYEQYF
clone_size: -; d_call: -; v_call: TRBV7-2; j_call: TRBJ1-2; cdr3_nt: TGTGCCAGCAGCTCTCCCGGGGCAGGGGACGGCTACACCTTC; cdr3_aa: CASSSPGAGDGYTF
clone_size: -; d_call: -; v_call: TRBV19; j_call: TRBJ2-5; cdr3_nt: TGTGCCAGTAGTAGGGTACAGGGGAGGCAAGAGACCCAGTACTTC; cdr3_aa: CASSRVQGRQETQYF
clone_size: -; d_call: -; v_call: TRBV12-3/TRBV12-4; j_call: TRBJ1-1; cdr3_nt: TGTGCCAGTTCGGGGGTGGGGGAGGACGCCACTGAAGCTTTCTTT; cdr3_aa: CASSGVGEDATEAFF
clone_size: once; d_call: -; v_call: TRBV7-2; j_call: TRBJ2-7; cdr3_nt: TGTGCCAGCAGCCGCATCCCTGGATCCTACGAGCAGTACTTC; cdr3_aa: CASSRIPGSYEQYF
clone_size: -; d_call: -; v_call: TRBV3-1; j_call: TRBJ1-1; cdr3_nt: TGTGCCAGCAGCCAAGATCCGGAGAACACTGAAGCTTTCTTT; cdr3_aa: CASSQDPENTEAFF
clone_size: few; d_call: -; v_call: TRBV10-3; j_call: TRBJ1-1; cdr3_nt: TGTGCCATCAAAGATAGGGATTTGAGGTCTGCTGAAGCTTTCTTT; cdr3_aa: CAIKDRDLRSAEAFF
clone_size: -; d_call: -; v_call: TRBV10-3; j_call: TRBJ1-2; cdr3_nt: TGTGCCATCAGTGAGGGTGACAATCGCTATGGCTACACCTTC; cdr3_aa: CAISEGDNRYGYTF
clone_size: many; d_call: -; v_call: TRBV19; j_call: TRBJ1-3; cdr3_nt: TGTGCCAGTAGTATATCGACTGGAAACACCATATATTTT; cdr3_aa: CASSISTGNTIYF
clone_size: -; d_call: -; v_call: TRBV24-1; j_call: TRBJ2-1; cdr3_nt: TGTGCCACCAGTGTTGCTAGCCATACTGAGCAGTTCTTC; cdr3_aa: CATSVASHTEQFF
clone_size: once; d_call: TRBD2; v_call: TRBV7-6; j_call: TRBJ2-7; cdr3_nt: TGTGCCAGCAGCTTAACTAGCGGTACAACTACCTACGAGCAGTACTTC; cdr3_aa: CASSLTSGTTTYEQYF